The 27 T cell receptor beta chains listed next were all sequenced from one sample in a study of T cell changes during pregnancy in multiple sclerosis. Measured with immunoSEQ multiplex PCR; TCRdb has only the in-frame clones, and not every one. Among about 16,000 clones listed, 95% to 97% were seen once. Source: peripheral blood, taken in the third trimester of pregnancy. The receptors were gathered from a female donor with multiple sclerosis, enrolled in a pregnancy study.

The chain is built from TRBV5-4 and TRBJ2-7, with 10 bases lining up with TRBD2. Germline V CDR1 and CDR2: SGHNT, YYREEE (reference sequence). The junction had 5 bases not matched to a gene; V was cut back by 2 bases and J by 3 bases. The CDR3 covers 15 residues. This chain's CDR3 is CASSFGGLAVYEQYF. The CDR3 DNA reads as TGTGCCAGCAGCTTCGGTGGACTAGCGGTCTACGAGCAGTACTTC.

V is TRBV30 and J is TRBJ1-1; D is ambiguous. The ends were cut back, 3 bases at V and 1 base at J, with 9 bases in the middle. CDR1 GTSNPN and CDR2 SVGIG come from the germline V gene (reference sequence). The CDR3 totals 13 residues. The CDR3 DNA sequence: TGTGCCTGGAGCCAGGAACAGAACACTGAAGCTTTCTTT. This encodes CAWSQEQNTEAFF. The full variable domain, rest sourced from reference TRBV30 and TRBJ1-1, is SQTIHQWPATLVQPVGSPLSLECTVEGTSNPNLYWYRQAAGRGLQLLFYSVGIGQISSEVPQNLSASRPQDRQFILSSKKLLLSDSGFYLCAWSQEQNTEAFFGQGTRLTVV.

The V gene is TRBV28, the J gene TRBJ2-1; 9 bases map to TRBD2. Per the germline V gene, CDR1 is MDHEN and CDR2 is SYDVKM. V shed 4 bases, J shed 7 bases, and the junction held 5 bases outside the gene matches. The CDR3 has 14 residues. DNA of the CDR3: TGTGCCAGCAGTTCGAGGACTAGCGTTAATGAGCAGTTCTTC. It encodes CASSSRTSVNEQFF.

The CDR3 DNA reads TGTGCCAGTACCTTACATTCAAGCTCCTACGAGCAGTACTTC. It specifies CASTLHSSSYEQYF. The genes are TRBV19 and TRBJ2-7; D unresolved. This CDR3 region has 14 residues. V lost 7 bases to trimming and J lost 0 bases, with 13 bases between them. CDR1 and CDR2 (germline): LNHDA, SQIVND (reference sequence).

The V gene is TRBV27, the J gene TRBJ2-2, with D perhaps matching TRBD1 (5 bases). Germline CDR1 reads MNHEY; CDR2 reads SMNVEV (reference sequence). The CDR3 consists of 15 residues. The V and J ends lost 2 bases and 4 bases respectively, with 11 bases between them. As DNA, the CDR3 is TGTGCCAGCAGTTTAGCAGGGTTTCTCACCGGGGAGCTGTTTTTT. This sequence encodes CASSLAGFLTGELFF.

The chain joins TRBV5-6 to TRBJ2-7, with 10 bases fitting TRBD1. In germline, CDR1 is SGHDT, CDR2 YYEEEE. With V trimmed by 3 bases and J by 3 bases, 3 bases remained unmatched. The length of the CDR3 is 14 residues. The chain's CDR3 is CASSWTGGSYEQYF. The CDR3 bases are TGTGCCAGCAGCTGGACAGGGGGTAGCTACGAGCAGTACTTC.

The chain links TRBV19 to TRBJ2-1; the D gene is possibly TRBD1 (6 bases). The CDR3 loop spans 14 amino acids. The V gene lost 7 bases and the J gene lost 1 base, with 11 bases spanning the gap. Looked up from germline, CDR1 is LNHDA and CDR2 is SQIVND (reference sequence). The DNA of the CDR3 is TGTGCCAGTAACCTCGACAGGTCCTACAATGAGCAGTTCTTC. Translating gives CASNLDRSYNEQFF.

The chain joins TRBV29-1 to TRBJ2-1, with 7 bases matching TRBD2. Losses at the gene ends were 4 bases for V and 6 bases for J; bases not matched to a gene: 9. Germline CDR1 reads SQVTM; CDR2 reads ANQGSEA. The CDR3 loop spans 14 amino acids. The CDR3 reads CSVGWAGVGNEQFF. CDR3 coding DNA: TGCAGCGTTGGGTGGGCGGGAGTAGGCAATGAGCAGTTCTTC.

This chain links TRBV15 with TRBJ1-5; tentative D call: TRBD1 (5 bases). The CDR3 is made up of 16 amino acids. Germline assignment: CDR1 LNHNV and CDR2 YYDKDF (reference sequence). The V end was cut by 2 bases, the J end by 2 bases, with 13 bases between. The CDR3 DNA reads TGTGCCACCAGCAGACTTTTCGTAGGGGGCAATCAGCCCCAGCATTTT. It codes for CATSRLFVGGNQPQHF.

The chain combines TRBV5-1 with TRBJ2-3, with D possibly matching TRBD1 (8 bases). The V gene's germline CDR1 is SGHRS and CDR2 YFSETQ. With 3 bases removed from V and 0 bases from J, the gap between germline ends came to 14 bases. CDR3 length equals 16 residues. The CDR3 region is CASSWTGRDSTDTQYF. CDR3 DNA sequence: TGCGCCAGCAGCTGGACAGGGAGGGATAGCACAGATACGCAGTATTTT. Combining the CDR3 with reference TRBV5-1 and TRBJ2-3 gives the whole variable domain KAGVTQTPRYLIKTRGQQVTLSCSPISGHRSVSWYQQTPGQGLQFLFEYFSETQRNKGNFPGRFSGRQFSNSRSEMNVSTLELGDSALYLCASSWTGRDSTDTQYFGPGTRLTVL.

The CDR3 region has the DNA TGTGCCAGCAGTTCTGACAGGGTTGGCTACACCTTC. It yields the protein CASSSDRVGYTF. The chain links TRBV6-1 to TRBJ1-2, with 7 bases identical to TRBD1. The V gene end was trimmed by 5 bases and the J gene end by 7 bases; junction bases not matched to a gene: 4. Germline V gene lookup returns CDR1 MNHNS and CDR2 SASEGT. This CDR3 has 12 amino acids.

CDR3 DNA sequence: TGTGCCAGCAGCTACAGGGGCTCCTACGAGCAGTACTTC. Encoded protein: CASSYRGSYEQYF. The V call is TRBV27, the J call TRBJ2-7, with TRBD1 matching over 7 bases. The germline V gene encodes CDR1 MNHEY and CDR2 SMNVEV (reference sequence). After removal of 6 bases from V and 0 bases from J, the junction contained 2 bases not matched to a gene. This CDR3 is 13 amino acids long.

The chain joins TRBV7-2 to TRBJ2-7, with a weak D call TRBD1 (5 bases). The V gene's germline CDR1 is SGHTA and CDR2 FQGNSA. CDR3 length: 14 amino acids. The germline V and J ends were trimmed by 7 bases and 0 bases, with 13 bases remaining between them. The CDR3: CASTLQGSSYEQYF. In nucleotides, the CDR3 is TGTGCCAGCACCCTCCAGGGAAGCTCCTACGAGCAGTACTTC.

The chain joins TRBV5-1 to TRBJ2-7; D not resolved. Looked up from germline, CDR1 is SGHRS and CDR2 is YFSETQ. This CDR3 is built from 15 residues. Trimming cost V 0 bases and J 1 base, with 11 bases left between them. The CDR3 loop reads CASSLGLFTSYEQYF. As DNA, the CDR3 is TGCGCCAGCAGCTTGGGACTTTTTACTTCCTACGAGCAGTACTTC.

J is TRBJ1-1 and V is TRBV7-3; a possible D gene is TRBD1 (6 bases). Germline V CDR1 and CDR2: SGHTA, FQGTGA. The CDR3 runs to 16 residues. Deletions cut 1 base from V and 5 bases from J, with 17 bases between. The CDR3 is CASSLIGPPQGTEAFF. As DNA, the CDR3 is TGTGCCAGCAGCTTAATTGGGCCCCCGCAGGGGACTGAAGCTTTCTTT.

For the CDR3, the DNA is TGTGCCGTGTCGCGGGGTGTCTCCTACAATGAGCAGTTCTTC. Protein: CAVSRGVSYNEQFF. The V and J genes are TRBV11-2 and TRBJ2-1; the D gene is possibly TRBD2 (6 bases). V was clipped by 11 bases and J by 0 bases, with 14 bases between them. CDR3 size: 14 residues. From germline, CDR1 is SGHAT and CDR2 FQNNGV.

The chain couples TRBV27 to TRBJ2-1; TRBD2 is a possible D gene (7 bases). The V gene lost 6 bases and the J gene lost 5 bases, with 20 bases spanning the gap. The CDR3 is 16 residues long. The V gene's germline CDR1 is MNHEY and CDR2 SMNVEV (reference sequence). The CDR3 spells CASRVVGGAIDNEQFF. CDR3 nucleotide sequence: TGTGCCAGCAGAGTCGTGGGGGGGGCGATAGACAATGAGCAGTTCTTC.

This chain links TRBV30 with TRBJ1-1; possible D gene TRBD1, 6 bases. With 0 bases removed from V and 1 base from J, the gap between germline ends came to 12 bases. The V gene's germline CDR1 is GTSNPN and CDR2 SVGIG (reference sequence). CDR3 length: 15 amino acids. The CDR3 coding sequence is TGTGCCTGGAGTGTACAGGGCAGAAGGAACACTGAAGCTTTCTTT. Translated, it gives CAWSVQGRRNTEAFF.

This clone showed up just once. The CDR3 sequence is CASSVTAAEAFF. CDR3 nucleotides: TGTGCCAGCAGCGTGACAGCAGCTGAAGCTTTCTTT. The V call is TRBV13, the J call TRBJ1-1, with a possible D match to TRBD1 (5 bases). V lost 5 bases to trimming and J lost 6 bases, with 10 bases between them. Germline CDR1 is PRHDT and CDR2 is FYEKMQ (reference sequence). This CDR3 is 12 amino acids long.

CDR3 loop: CASSHGRSAAEQYF. In nucleotides, the CDR3 is TGCGCCAGCAGCCACGGTCGGAGCGCGGCCGAGCAGTACTTC. The rearrangement uses TRBV5-1 and TRBJ2-7; D unclear. CDR3 size: 14 residues. V lost 4 bases, J lost 6 bases, and 17 bases lay in between. CDR1 SGHRS and CDR2 YFSETQ come from the germline V gene.

The genes are TRBV19 and TRBJ1-6; unclear D gene. The CDR3 consists of 15 residues. CDR1 is LNHDA, CDR2 SQIVND, per germline (reference sequence). With 4 bases removed from V and 6 bases from J, the gap between germline ends came to 13 bases. CDR3 amino acids: CASSTSGMINSPLHF. DNA for the CDR3: TGTGCCAGTAGTACCTCGGGGATGATTAATTCACCCCTCCACTTT.

The gene calls are TRBV7-2 and TRBJ2-1; TRBD2 matches at 7 bases. V was clipped by 5 bases and J by 9 bases; unmatched bases: 10. The V gene's germline CDR1 is SGHTA and CDR2 FQGNSA. The CDR3 has 14 amino acids. CDR3 in DNA: TGTGCCAGCAGCCGACCTGTTCGCGGGAGTGAGCAGTTCTTC. It yields the protein CASSRPVRGSEQFF.

This clone has a handful of counts. This chain joins TRBV2 and TRBJ2-2, with TRBD2 as a possible D gene (5 bases). The ends were cut back, 4 bases at V and 8 bases at J, with 11 bases in the middle. The CDR3 is made up of 13 amino acids. Germline lookup yields CDR1 SNHLY and CDR2 FYNNEI. CDR3 loop: CASSGSGTGELFF. Here the CDR3 DNA reads TGTGCCAGCAGTGGCTCGGGAACTGGGGAGCTGTTTTTT.

This chain uses TRBV5-1 with TRBJ2-3; D is possibly TRBD1 (6 bases). Germline assignment: CDR1 SGHRS and CDR2 YFSETQ. CDR3 length: 14 amino acids. V lost 4 bases and J 3 bases, leaving 12 bases between the germline ends. The chain's CDR3 is CASSLDQGTDTQYF. The CDR3 DNA reads as TGCGCCAGCAGCCTGGACCAGGGGACAGATACGCAGTATTTT.

This sequence joins TRBV30 and TRBJ2-3; possibly TRBD2 for D (8 bases). This CDR3 is built from 20 residues. The V end was cut by 5 bases, the J end by 6 bases, with 36 bases between. CDR1 GTSNPN and CDR2 SVGIG come from the germline V gene (reference sequence). The CDR3: CAWSSGTAFGGRQREDTQYF. In DNA form, the CDR3 reads TGTGCCTGGTCATCCGGGACAGCCTTCGGGGGAAGACAGCGGGAGGATACGCAGTATTTT.

The V gene is TRBV19, the J gene TRBJ2-1, with D tentatively TRBD1 (5 bases). The CDR3 spans 13 residues. Germline CDR1 and CDR2: LNHDA and SQIVND (reference sequence). Trimming took off 3 bases at V and 9 bases at J, with 12 bases between the two ends. CDR3 amino acids: CASSIQGSAEQFF. CDR3 coding DNA: TGTGCCAGTAGTATTCAGGGAAGCGCTGAGCAGTTCTTC.

The V call is TRBV2, the J call TRBJ1-1, with D possibly matching TRBD1 (6 bases). The length of the CDR3 is 12 residues. V was clipped by 9 bases and J by 6 bases, with 14 bases between them. Germline CDR1 is SNHLY and CDR2 is FYNNEI. CDR3 sequence: CARRGTSAEAFF. In DNA, the CDR3 is TGTGCCAGAAGGGGGACCTCGGCTGAAGCTTTCTTT.